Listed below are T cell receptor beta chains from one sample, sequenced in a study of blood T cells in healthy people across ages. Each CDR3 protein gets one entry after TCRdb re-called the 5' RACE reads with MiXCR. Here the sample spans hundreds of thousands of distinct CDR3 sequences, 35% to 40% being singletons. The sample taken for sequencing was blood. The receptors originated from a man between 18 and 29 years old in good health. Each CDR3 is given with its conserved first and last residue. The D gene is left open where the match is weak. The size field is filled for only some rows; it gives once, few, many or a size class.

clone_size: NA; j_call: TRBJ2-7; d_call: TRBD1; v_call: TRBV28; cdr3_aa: CASSGADRGDYNEQYF; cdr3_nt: TGTGCCAGCAGTGGAGCCGACAGGGGGGACTACAATGAGCAGTACTTC
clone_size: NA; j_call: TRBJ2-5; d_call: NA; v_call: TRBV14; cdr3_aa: CASTETGTPGNEQYF; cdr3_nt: TGTGCCAGTACTGAAACCGGGACACCCGGCAATGAGCAGTACTTC
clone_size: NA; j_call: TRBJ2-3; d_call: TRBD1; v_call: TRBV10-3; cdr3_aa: CAISRGQGAENTDTQYF; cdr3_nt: TGTGCCATCAGTCGTGGGCAGGGGGCCGAGAACACAGATACGCAGTATTTT
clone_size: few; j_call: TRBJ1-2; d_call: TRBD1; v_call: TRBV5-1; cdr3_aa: CASSLDRGHYGYTF; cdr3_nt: TGCGCCAGCAGCTTGGACAGGGGGCACTATGGCTACACCTTC
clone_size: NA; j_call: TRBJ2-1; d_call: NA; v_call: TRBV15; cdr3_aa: CATSGNTGKKQFF; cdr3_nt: TGTGCCACCAGCGGTAATACAGGGAAAAAGCAGTTCTTC
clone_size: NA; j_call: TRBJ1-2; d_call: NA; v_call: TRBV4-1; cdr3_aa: CASSHPYLYGYTF; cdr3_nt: TGCGCCAGCAGCCACCCCTACCTCTATGGCTACACCTTC
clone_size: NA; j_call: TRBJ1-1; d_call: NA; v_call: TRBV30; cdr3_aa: CAWSVLANTEAFF; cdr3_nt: TGTGCCTGGAGTGTACTGGCGAACACTGAAGCTTTCTTT
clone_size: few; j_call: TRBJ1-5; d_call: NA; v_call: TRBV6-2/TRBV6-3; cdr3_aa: CASSLSPGTAQPQHF; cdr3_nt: TGTGCCAGCAGTCTCAGTCCGGGTACGGCTCAGCCCCAGCATTTT
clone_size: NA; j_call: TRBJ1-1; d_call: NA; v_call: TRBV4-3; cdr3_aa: CASSQEQGFTEAFF; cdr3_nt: TGCGCCAGCAGCCAAGAACAGGGATTCACTGAAGCTTTCTTT
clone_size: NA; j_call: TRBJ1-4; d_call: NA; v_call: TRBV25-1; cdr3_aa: CASSETRFNEKLFF; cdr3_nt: TGTGCCAGCAGTGAGACCAGATTTAATGAAAAACTGTTTTTT
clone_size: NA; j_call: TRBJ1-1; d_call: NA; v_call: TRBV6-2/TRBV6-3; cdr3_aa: CASSYGGALTEAFF; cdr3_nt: TGTGCCAGCAGTTACGGTGGGGCACTCACTGAAGCTTTCTTT
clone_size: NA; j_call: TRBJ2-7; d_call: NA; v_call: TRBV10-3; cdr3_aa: CAISRQDYEQYF; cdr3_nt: TGTGCCATCAGCCGACAGGACTACGAGCAGTACTTC
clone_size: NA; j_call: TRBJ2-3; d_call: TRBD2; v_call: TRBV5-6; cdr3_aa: CASSLPWVAGRVRGTQYF; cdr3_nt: TGTGCCAGCAGCTTGCCATGGGTAGCGGGACGAGTAAGAGGTACGCAGTATTTT
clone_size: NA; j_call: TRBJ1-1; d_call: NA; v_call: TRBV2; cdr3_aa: CASSTQGYNTEAFF; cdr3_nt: TGTGCCAGCAGTACACAGGGTTATAACACTGAAGCTTTCTTT
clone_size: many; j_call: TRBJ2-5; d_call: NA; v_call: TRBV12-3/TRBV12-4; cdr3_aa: CASSDHLYQYF; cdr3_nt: TGTGCCAGCAGCGATCACCTCTACCAGTACTTC
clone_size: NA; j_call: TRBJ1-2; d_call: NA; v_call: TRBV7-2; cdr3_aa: CASSVVVYGYTF; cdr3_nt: TGTGCCAGCAGCGTAGTTGTCTATGGCTACACCTTC
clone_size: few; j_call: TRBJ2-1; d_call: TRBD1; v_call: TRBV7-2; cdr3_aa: CASSSWTGQNNEQFF; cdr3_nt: TGTGCCAGCAGCTCATGGACGGGACAGAACAATGAGCAGTTCTTC
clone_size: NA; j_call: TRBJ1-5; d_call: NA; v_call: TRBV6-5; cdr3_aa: CASSYSGGGHQPQHF; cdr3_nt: TGTGCCAGCAGTTACTCGGGGGGAGGGCATCAGCCCCAGCATTTT
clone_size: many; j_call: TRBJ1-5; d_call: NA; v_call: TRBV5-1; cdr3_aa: CASSIDSANQPQHF; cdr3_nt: TGCGCCAGCAGCATCGACAGCGCCAATCAGCCCCAGCATTTT
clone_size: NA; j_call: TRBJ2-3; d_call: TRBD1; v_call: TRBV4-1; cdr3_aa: CTSSLRQGRADTQYF; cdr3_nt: TGCACCAGCAGCCTCCGACAGGGTCGGGCCGATACGCAGTATTTT